One and the same sample provided the 31 T cell receptor beta chains below, sequenced in a study of identical twins. TCRdb used MiXCR to reprocess the 5' RACE reads, holding one entry per CDR3 protein. The data hold 460,000 or so distinct CDR3 sequences, with approximately 15% observed a single time. The data also belong to a second study, concerning yellow fever vaccine responses in identical twins.

The sample taken for sequencing was CD4+ T cells sorted from blood. The receptor set was obtained from a woman aged 18-29 years in good health.

This clonotype has just a few counts. V gene TRBV11-2 combines with J gene TRBJ2-1; TRBD1 agrees at 7 bases. The CDR3 is 16 amino acids. Germline CDR1 is SGHAT and CDR2 is FQNNGV. J gave up 5 bases and V 3 bases, and 10 bases lay outside the gene matches. The CDR3 region has the DNA TGTGCCAGCAGCTTGAGATACAGGGGAGCGGACAATGAGCAGTTCTTC. This sequence encodes CASSLRYRGADNEQFF.

J is TRBJ1-1 and V is TRBV7-2; D is unresolved. Trimming pared 3 bases from V and 6 bases from J, leaving 8 bases between. This CDR3 comprises 12 residues. Germline V lookup: CDR1 SGHTA, CDR2 FQGNSA. This chain's CDR3 is CASSFGLPEAFF. In nucleotides, the CDR3 is TGTGCCAGCAGCTTTGGGTTGCCTGAAGCTTTCTTT.

This chain uses TRBV27 with TRBJ2-1; the D is unclear. The CDR3 length is 15 residues. V was cut by 3 bases and J by 4 bases, with 13 bases left in between. The germline V gene encodes CDR1 MNHEY and CDR2 SMNVEV (reference sequence). CDR3 loop: CASSLRNSAYNEQFF. The CDR3 nucleotides are TGTGCCAGCAGTTTGAGGAACTCCGCGTACAATGAGCAGTTCTTC.

The V gene is TRBV12-3 or TRBV12-4, the J gene TRBJ1-1; 7 nucleotides match TRBD1. The CDR3 is 13 amino acids. V was pared by 7 bases and J by 2 bases, with 4 bases of the junction left unmatched. CDR3 coding DNA: TGTGCCAGCACCTGGGACAGCAACACTGAAGCTTTCTTT. Translation: CASTWDSNTEAFF.

The rearrangement uses TRBV11-3 and TRBJ2-2; tentative D call: TRBD1 (5 bases). This CDR3 spans 14 amino acids. CDR1 and CDR2 from the germline V gene are SGHNT and YENEEA. The V end lost 1 base, the J end lost 4 bases, and 7 bases lay between the germline ends. In DNA, the CDR3 is TGTGCCAGCAGCTTAGCAGGGCCCACCGGGGAGCTGTTTTTT. Encoded protein: CASSLAGPTGELFF.

This chain joins TRBV12-3 or TRBV12-4 and TRBJ1-6, with 9 bases identical to TRBD1. J lost 10 bases, V lost 3 bases, and 4 bases had no gene match. This CDR3 spans 14 amino acids. The CDR3 spells CASSFGTGRSPLHF. CDR3 in DNA: TGTGCCAGCAGTTTCGGGACAGGGAGGTCACCCCTCCACTTT.

V gene TRBV20-1 combines with J gene TRBJ1-5; a possible D gene is TRBD1 (6 bases). CDR3 length: 14 amino acids. Trimming removed 4 bases at V and 6 bases at J, with 16 bases between. Germline CDR1 and CDR2: DFQATT and SNEGSKA (reference sequence). For the CDR3, the DNA is TGCAGTGCTACGTCGACAGGAGGGGCTCAGCCCCAGCATTTT. Protein sequence: CSATSTGGAQPQHF.

This clonotype has just a few counts. The chain uses TRBV29-1 and TRBJ2-3; tentatively, D is TRBD2 (5 bases). This CDR3 is 13 amino acids long. Trimming pared 4 bases from V and 2 bases from J, leaving 10 bases between. The germline gives CDR1 SQVTM, CDR2 ANQGSEA. The DNA for the CDR3 is TGCAGCGTTGGAGGAGGACTCACAGATACGCAGTATTTT. It is translated as CSVGGGLTDTQYF.

The chain couples TRBV20-1 to TRBJ1-2; D is unresolved. Trimming removed 1 base at V and 4 bases at J, with 10 bases between. The CDR3 sequence is 13 residues long. Germline values: CDR1 DFQATT, CDR2 SNEGSKA (reference sequence). CDR3 loop: CSARADETYGYTF. For the CDR3, the DNA is TGCAGTGCTAGAGCCGACGAGACCTATGGCTACACCTTC.

The chain carries TRBV29-1 and TRBJ2-3; D could derive from TRBD1 or TRBD2 (5 bases each). The V and J ends lost 4 bases and 2 bases respectively, with 10 bases between them. The CDR3 is made up of 13 amino acids. The germline gives CDR1 SQVTM, CDR2 ANQGSEA. CDR3 amino acids: CSVGGVDTDTQYF. CDR3 nucleotide sequence: TGCAGCGTTGGAGGGGTCGACACAGATACGCAGTATTTT.

There are a few counts of this clonotype. The J gene is TRBJ2-7, the V gene TRBV12-3 or TRBV12-4; a possible D gene is TRBD1 (5 bases). The CDR3 has 14 amino acids. Trimming stripped 8 bases from V and 0 bases from J, with 14 bases between. The CDR3 here is CASAQASASYEQYF. The DNA for the CDR3 is TGTGCCAGCGCACAGGCCTCAGCCTCCTACGAGCAGTACTTC.

This clonotype occurred a few times. The chain recombines TRBV10-2 with TRBJ2-7; 14 bases map to TRBD2. Germline V CDR1 and CDR2: WSHSY, SAAADI. V gave up 6 bases and J gave up 5 bases; unmatched junction bases: 3. This CDR3 is 14 amino acids long. The CDR3 DNA reads TGCGCCAGCAGGGGGACTAGCGGGAGCCACGAGCAGTACTTC. Translating gives CASRGTSGSHEQYF.

The chain has TRBV2 and TRBJ2-3; 14 nucleotides line up with TRBD2. The CDR3 totals 15 residues. V gave up 6 bases and J gave up 6 bases; unmatched junction bases: 5. Germline V gene lookup returns CDR1 SNHLY and CDR2 FYNNEI. CDR3 region: CASSRLAGGWDTQYF. CDR3 sequence (DNA): TGTGCCAGCAGCCGACTAGCGGGGGGGTGGGATACGCAGTATTTT.

The sample holds many counts of this clonotype. V and J are TRBV5-1 and TRBJ2-1, with 9 bases identical to TRBD1. V lost 0 bases and J lost 8; bases outside the gene matches: 6. From germline, CDR1 is SGHRS and CDR2 YFSETQ. The CDR3 runs to 15 residues. The CDR3 is CASSLVRDRAHEQFF. As DNA, the CDR3 is TGCGCCAGCAGCTTGGTCCGGGACAGGGCCCATGAGCAGTTCTTC.

In its sample, this clonotype was seen a few times. V gene TRBV2 combines with J gene TRBJ1-2, with a possible D match to TRBD1 (5 bases). CDR3 size: 16 residues. V dropped 5 bases and J dropped 1 base, with 17 bases sitting between them. The germline CDR1 and CDR2 sequences are SNHLY and FYNNEI. Here the CDR3 DNA reads TGTGCCAGCAGTCTCTTGATTCGGGGCCGTAACTATGGCTACACCTTC. This codes for CASSLLIRGRNYGYTF.

This rearrangement joins TRBV12-3 or TRBV12-4 to TRBJ2-5; D is perhaps TRBD1 or TRBD2 (5 bases each). V shed 4 bases and J shed 6 bases, with 15 bases lying between them. CDR3 length: 14 amino acids. CDR3 residues: CASSSRDGAQTQYF. In DNA, the CDR3 is TGTGCCAGCAGTTCTCGGGACGGAGCGCAGACCCAGTACTTC.

This chain joins TRBV12-3 or TRBV12-4 and TRBJ2-7, with D unclear. This CDR3 has 12 residues. Trimming took 3 bases from V and 6 from J, leaving 9 bases between them. In nucleotides, the CDR3 is TGTGCCAGCAGTTTGGCTCGATCCGAGCAGTACTTC. Its protein is CASSLARSEQYF.

The genes are TRBV25-1 and TRBJ2-2; 10 bases agree with TRBD1. J was trimmed by 1 base and V by 4 bases; bases with no gene match: 0. CDR3 size: 15 residues. Looked up from germline, CDR1 is MGHDK and CDR2 is SYGVNS. CDR3: CASSGTGGNTGELFF. The CDR3 DNA reads as TGTGCCAGCAGTGGGACAGGGGGGAACACCGGGGAGCTGTTTTTT.

The chain carries TRBV20-1 and TRBJ2-7; TRBD2 is a possible D gene (5 bases). Between the trimmed V and J ends, which lost 3 bases and 7 bases, there was a span of 16 bases. Germline CDR1 DFQATT, CDR2 SNEGSKA (reference sequence). CDR3 size: 13 residues. CDR3 loop: CSASPSPLGEQYF. CDR3 nucleotides: TGCAGTGCTAGCCCTAGCCCCTTGGGGGAGCAGTACTTC.

This clonotype was observed a handful of times. The chain recombines TRBV7-6 with TRBJ1-1, with 9 bases identical to TRBD1. V lost 1 base to trimming and J lost 10 bases; unmatched junction nucleotides: 1. This CDR3 region has 12 residues. CDR1 SGHVS and CDR2 FNYEAQ come from the germline V gene. CDR3 sequence: CASSLGTGAAFF. CDR3 DNA: TGTGCCAGCAGCTTAGGGACAGGGGCAGCTTTCTTT.

This clonotype was found a few times. The chain combines TRBV7-6 with TRBJ2-7, with D unresolved. Per the germline V gene, CDR1 is SGHVS and CDR2 is FNYEAQ. The CDR3 spans 14 residues. V gave up 8 bases and J gave up 4 bases, with 18 bases separating them. The CDR3 reads CASPPFLAIYEQYF. CDR3 in DNA: TGTGCCAGCCCCCCCTTCCTCGCGATTTACGAGCAGTACTTC.

The chain combines TRBV10-1 with TRBJ2-2; no clear D gene. The germline V gene has CDR1 WNHNN and CDR2 SYGVQD (reference sequence). Trimming took 5 bases from V and 5 from J, leaving 9 bases between them. The CDR3 has 13 residues. CDR3 amino acids: CASSRYGTGELFF. The CDR3 nucleotides read TGCGCCAGCAGTCGGTACGGGACCGGGGAGCTGTTTTTT.

This clonotype has a handful of counts. The chain carries TRBV10-3 and TRBJ2-1; TRBD2 agrees at 9 bases. V gave up 1 base and J gave up 5 bases; unmatched junction bases: 3. Germline V gene lookup returns CDR1 ENHRY and CDR2 SYGVKD. The CDR3 contains 15 residues. The CDR3 here is CAISELAGGDNEQFF. CDR3 sequence (DNA): TGTGCCATCAGTGAGTTGGCGGGGGGGGACAATGAGCAGTTCTTC.

This chain connects TRBV2 to TRBJ2-1; 9 positions agree with TRBD2. Germline trimming cut 7 bases from V and 8 bases from J; bases unmatched to any gene: 6. The CDR3 consists of 13 residues. Germline V gene data show CDR1 as SNHLY and CDR2 as FYNNEI. CDR3 nucleotide sequence: TGTGCCAGCATGGCGGGAGGGAATGATGAGCAGTTCTTC. This codes for CASMAGGNDEQFF.

There are a few counts of this clonotype. CDR3 bases: TGTGCCAGCTCACCGAGGGGGCGCCCCTACGAGCAGTACTTC. The encoded protein is CASSPRGRPYEQYF. The V gene is TRBV18, the J gene TRBJ2-7; TRBD1 matches 7 bases. Germline values: CDR1 KGHSH, CDR2 LQKENI. The J segment lost 2 bases and the V segment lost 3 bases, leaving 4 bases of the junction unmatched. The CDR3 runs 14 residues. The entire variable domain, with the rest obtained from reference TRBV18 and TRBJ2-7, is as follows: NAGVMQNPRHLVRRRGQEARLRCSPMKGHSHVYWYRQLPEEGLKFMVYLQKENIIDESGMPKERFSAEFPKEGPSILRIQQVVRGDSAAYFCASSPRGRPYEQYFGPGTRLTVT.

This clonotype was seen at least ten times. The V call is TRBV12-3 or TRBV12-4, the J call TRBJ2-5; a possible D gene is TRBD2 (6 bases). CDR3 size: 16 residues. V shed 1 base and J shed 0 bases, with 12 bases lying between them. The CDR3 DNA sequence: TGTGCCAGCAGTTTAGGTGGGACTCAGTACCAAGAGACCCAGTACTTC. The encoded protein is CASSLGGTQYQETQYF.

The V and J genes are TRBV7-3 and TRBJ1-1, with unresolved D. Germline loops: CDR1 SGHTA, CDR2 FQGTGA. The V and J ends lost 1 base and 6 bases respectively, with 12 bases between them. This CDR3 has 14 residues. CDR3 in amino acids: CASSLSNTMAEAFF. The CDR3 coding sequence is TGTGCCAGCAGCTTAAGCAATACAATGGCTGAAGCTTTCTTT.

The chain is built from TRBV3-1 and TRBJ2-7; unclear D gene. CDR3 length equals 15 residues. V was trimmed by 0 bases and J by 3 bases, leaving 12 bases between them. The V gene's germline CDR1 is LGHDT and CDR2 YNNKEL (reference sequence). In DNA form, the CDR3 reads TGTGCCAGCAGCCAAGACCCGAGGAGTTTCTACGAGCAGTACTTC. It codes for CASSQDPRSFYEQYF.

This clonotype was seen a handful of times. The chain recombines TRBV9 with TRBJ2-1; TRBD2 matches 8 bases. The length of the CDR3 is 16 residues. Trimming took 5 bases from V and 6 from J; bases not matched to a gene: 13. Per the germline V gene, CDR1 is SGDLS and CDR2 is YYNGEE. The CDR3 DNA sequence: TGTGCCAGCAGTTTAGTGGGCGGGGGGAAAATCAATGAGCAGTTCTTC. Its protein product is CASSLVGGGKINEQFF.

The chain uses TRBV10-3 and TRBJ2-7, with D perhaps assigned TRBD1 or TRBD2 (7 bases each). This CDR3 is built from 18 residues. The germline V gene encodes CDR1 ENHRY and CDR2 SYGVKD. Trimming removed 5 bases at V and 5 bases at J, with 28 bases between. The CDR3 is CAISTSIRAGQRLNEQYF. CDR3 coding DNA: TGTGCCATCAGTACCTCAATAAGAGCGGGACAGAGGCTGAACGAGCAGTACTTC.

This clonotype was seen once. The chain links TRBV19 to TRBJ2-5; D is perhaps TRBD2 (6 bases). CDR3 size: 16 residues. Per germline, CDR1 LNHDA and CDR2 SQIVND (reference sequence). Trimming took off 4 bases at V and 5 bases at J, with 20 bases between the two ends. The CDR3 reads CASSTSAGRKWETQYF. CDR3 in DNA: TGTGCCAGTAGTACTAGCGCGGGCCGAAAATGGGAGACCCAGTACTTC.